A selection of T cell receptor beta chains follows, all from one sample in a study of T cells in Graves' hyperthyroidism and ophthalmopathy. TCRdb itself ran the multiplex PCR reads through MiXCR, one entry per CDR3 protein. Seen here are hundreds of thousands of distinct CDR3 sequences, 38% observed once, and the top ten hold 7.5% to 9.5%. Material: blood. The origin of the receptors is a young man with Graves' hyperthyroidism. CDR3s include the opening cysteine and the closing phenylalanine or tryptophan. The D gene is left open where the match is weak. Clone size is stated in some rows and not others, as once, few, many or a class when expanded.

clone_size: many
j_call: TRBJ1-5
v_call: TRBV7-2
d_call: NA
cdr3_nt: TGTGCCAGCAGCTTAGCGGGGTTTAATCAGCCCCAGCATTTT
cdr3_aa: CASSLAGFNQPQHF

clone_size: NA
j_call: TRBJ2-7
v_call: TRBV4-3
d_call: NA
cdr3_nt: TGCGCCAGCAGCCAGGGGGACGGAGCCTACGAGCAGTACTTC
cdr3_aa: CASSQGDGAYEQYF

clone_size: many
j_call: TRBJ2-5
v_call: TRBV24-1
d_call: NA
cdr3_nt: TGTGCCACCAGTGACCCCTTGACCGGAGAGACCCAGTACTTC
cdr3_aa: CATSDPLTGETQYF

clone_size: NA
j_call: TRBJ2-7
v_call: TRBV7-9
d_call: TRBD2
cdr3_nt: TGCGCCAGCAGCCAGACTAGCGTGGATCTCGAGCAGTACTTC
cdr3_aa: CASSQTSVDLEQYF

clone_size: once
j_call: TRBJ2-7
v_call: TRBV11-3
d_call: NA
cdr3_nt: TGTGCCAGCAGCTTAGCGATGTGGGTAGTCGAGCAGTACTTC
cdr3_aa: CASSLAMWVVEQYF

clone_size: NA
j_call: TRBJ1-2
v_call: TRBV10-3
d_call: NA
cdr3_nt: TGTGCCAGCAGTTACTCAGGGTTCCAGGCGGTCTGGGGCTACACCTTC
cdr3_aa: CASSYSGFQAVWGYTF

clone_size: NA
j_call: TRBJ2-5
v_call: TRBV2
d_call: NA
cdr3_nt: TGTGCCAGCGACACAGGTTCCGGTGAGACCCAGTACTTC
cdr3_aa: CASDTGSGETQYF

clone_size: NA
j_call: TRBJ1-5
v_call: TRBV29-1
d_call: TRBD1
cdr3_nt: TGCAGCGCCTCGACAGGGGGCGGTCAGCCCCAGCATTTT
cdr3_aa: CSASTGGGQPQHF

clone_size: few
j_call: TRBJ1-2
v_call: TRBV11-2
d_call: NA
cdr3_nt: TGTGCTAGCCGGGACACCTATGGCTACACCTTC
cdr3_aa: CASRDTYGYTF

clone_size: many
j_call: TRBJ1-1
v_call: TRBV29-1
d_call: NA
cdr3_nt: TGCAGCGTTGAACCGGGCAGTGGAGCTTTCTTT
cdr3_aa: CSVEPGSGAFF

clone_size: NA
j_call: TRBJ1-1
v_call: TRBV19
d_call: NA
cdr3_nt: TGTGCCAGTAGTTCGGGGAGAGGGACTGAAGCTTTCTTT
cdr3_aa: CASSSGRGTEAFF

clone_size: many
j_call: TRBJ1-5
v_call: TRBV6-5
d_call: NA
cdr3_nt: TGTGCCAGCAGTTACGGGGCAGGGAATCAGCCCCAGCATTTT
cdr3_aa: CASSYGAGNQPQHF

clone_size: few
j_call: TRBJ2-7
v_call: TRBV7-6
d_call: TRBD2
cdr3_nt: TGTGCCAGCAGCTTAGTATCTAGCGGGCACGAGCAGTACTTC
cdr3_aa: CASSLVSSGHEQYF

clone_size: NA
j_call: TRBJ2-7
v_call: TRBV10-3
d_call: TRBD2
cdr3_nt: TGTGCCAGCAGTTACTCGGTTCGGCGGGAGCGTTTCTCCTACGAGCAGTACTTC
cdr3_aa: CASSYSVRRERFSYEQYF

clone_size: NA
j_call: TRBJ1-1
v_call: TRBV12-3/TRBV12-4
d_call: NA
cdr3_nt: TGTGCCAGCAGTTTAACGGTAGTGAACACTGAAGCTTTCTTT
cdr3_aa: CASSLTVVNTEAFF

clone_size: NA
j_call: TRBJ1-6
v_call: TRBV25-1
d_call: NA
cdr3_nt: TGTGCCAGCAGTTCATCAGGACAGACTGAGTCTTCACCCCTCCACTTT
cdr3_aa: CASSSSGQTESSPLHF

clone_size: NA
j_call: TRBJ1-1
v_call: TRBV6-5
d_call: NA
cdr3_nt: TGTGCTAGCAGTTACTCACGGGTGAAAGGAACTGAAGCTTTCTTT
cdr3_aa: CASSYSRVKGTEAFF

clone_size: few
j_call: TRBJ2-2
v_call: TRBV7-9
d_call: TRBD2
cdr3_nt: TGTGCCAGCAGCTACTCACTAGCGGGGGCTTACGCGAACACCGGGGAGCTGTTTTTT
cdr3_aa: CASSYSLAGAYANTGELFF

clone_size: NA
j_call: TRBJ1-6
v_call: TRBV6-5
d_call: NA
cdr3_nt: TGTGCCAGCAGTTCGGGGGCTGGATCACCCCTCCACTTT
cdr3_aa: CASSSGAGSPLHF

clone_size: many
j_call: TRBJ1-1
v_call: TRBV7-3
d_call: NA
cdr3_nt: TGTGCCAGCAGCCTCGGACAGAGCACTGAAGCTTTCTTT
cdr3_aa: CASSLGQSTEAFF